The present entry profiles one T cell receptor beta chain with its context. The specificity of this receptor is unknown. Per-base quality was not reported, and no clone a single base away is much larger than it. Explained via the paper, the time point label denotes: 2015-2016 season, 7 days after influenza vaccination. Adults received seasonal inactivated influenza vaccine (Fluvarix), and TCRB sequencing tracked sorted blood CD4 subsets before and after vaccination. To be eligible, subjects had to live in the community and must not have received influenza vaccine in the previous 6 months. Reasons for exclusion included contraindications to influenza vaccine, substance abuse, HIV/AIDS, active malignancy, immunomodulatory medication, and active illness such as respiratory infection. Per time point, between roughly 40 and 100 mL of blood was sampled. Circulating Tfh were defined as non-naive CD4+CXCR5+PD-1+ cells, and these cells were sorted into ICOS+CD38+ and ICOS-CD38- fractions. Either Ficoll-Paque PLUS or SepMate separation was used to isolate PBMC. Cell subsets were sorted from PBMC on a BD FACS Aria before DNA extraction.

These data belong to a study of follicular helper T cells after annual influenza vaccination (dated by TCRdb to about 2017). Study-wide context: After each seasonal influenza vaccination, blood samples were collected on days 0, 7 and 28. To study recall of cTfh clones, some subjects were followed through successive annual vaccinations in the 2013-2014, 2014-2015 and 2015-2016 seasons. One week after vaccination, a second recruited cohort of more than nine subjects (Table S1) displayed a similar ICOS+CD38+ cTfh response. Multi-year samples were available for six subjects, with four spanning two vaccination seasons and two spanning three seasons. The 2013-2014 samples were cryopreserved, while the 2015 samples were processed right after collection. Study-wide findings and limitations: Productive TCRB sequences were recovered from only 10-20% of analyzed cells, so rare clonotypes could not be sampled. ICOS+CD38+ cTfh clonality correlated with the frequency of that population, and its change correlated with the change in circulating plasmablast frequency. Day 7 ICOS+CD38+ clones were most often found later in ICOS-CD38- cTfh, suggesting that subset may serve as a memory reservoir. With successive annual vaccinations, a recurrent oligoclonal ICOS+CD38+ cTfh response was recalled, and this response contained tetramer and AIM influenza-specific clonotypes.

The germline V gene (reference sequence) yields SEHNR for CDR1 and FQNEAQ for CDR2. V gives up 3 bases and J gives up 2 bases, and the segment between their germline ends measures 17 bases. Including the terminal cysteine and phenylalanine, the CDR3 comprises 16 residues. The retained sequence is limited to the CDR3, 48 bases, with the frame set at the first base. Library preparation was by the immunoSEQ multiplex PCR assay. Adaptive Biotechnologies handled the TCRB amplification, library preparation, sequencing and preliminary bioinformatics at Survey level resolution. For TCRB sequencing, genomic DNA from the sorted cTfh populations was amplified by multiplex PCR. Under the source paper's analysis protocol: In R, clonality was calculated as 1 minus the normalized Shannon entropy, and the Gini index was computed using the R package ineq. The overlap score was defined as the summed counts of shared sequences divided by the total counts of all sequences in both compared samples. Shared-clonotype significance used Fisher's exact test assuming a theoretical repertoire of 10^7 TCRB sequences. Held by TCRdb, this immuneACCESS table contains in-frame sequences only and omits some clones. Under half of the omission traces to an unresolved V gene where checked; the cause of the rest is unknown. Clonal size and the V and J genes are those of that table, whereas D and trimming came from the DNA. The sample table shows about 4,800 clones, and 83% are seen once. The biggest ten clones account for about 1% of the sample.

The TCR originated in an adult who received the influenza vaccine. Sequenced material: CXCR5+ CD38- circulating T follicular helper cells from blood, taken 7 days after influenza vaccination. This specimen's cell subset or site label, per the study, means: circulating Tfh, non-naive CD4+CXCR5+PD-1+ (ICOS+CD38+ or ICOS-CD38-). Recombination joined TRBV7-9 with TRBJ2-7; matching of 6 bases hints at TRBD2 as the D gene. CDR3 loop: CASSFSRDSVPYEQYF. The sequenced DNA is TGTGCCAGCAGCTTCTCCCGGGACTCCGTCCCCTACGAGCAGTACTTC.